This T cell receptor beta chain emerged from a study of cytomegalovirus exposure and HLA in healthy donors. Broader study findings: The study flagged about 160 TCR beta chains as cytomegalovirus-associated.

CDR1 is SGHRS, CDR2 YFSETQ, per germline. The CDR3 runs to 15 residues. The V and J ends lost 3 bases and 3 bases, in that order; junction bases with no gene match: 5. PCR employed 60 Vbeta and 13 Jbeta primers. Clones were read by immunoSEQ multiplex PCR, and TCRdb kept only the in-frame ones, dropping some. The sample contains under 150,000 clones, about 78% of which appear only once. Details on this clone: Its specificity is not known.

The sequenced sample consisted of PBMCs. The TCR sequence derives from a male donor in good health and CMV-seronegative. The rearrangement links TRBV5-1 to TRBJ2-5; 10 bases agree with TRBD1. The CDR3 DNA follows: TGCGCCAGCAGCTACGGGACAGGGGAGAAAGAGACCCAGTACTTC. This encodes CASSYGTGEKETQYF.